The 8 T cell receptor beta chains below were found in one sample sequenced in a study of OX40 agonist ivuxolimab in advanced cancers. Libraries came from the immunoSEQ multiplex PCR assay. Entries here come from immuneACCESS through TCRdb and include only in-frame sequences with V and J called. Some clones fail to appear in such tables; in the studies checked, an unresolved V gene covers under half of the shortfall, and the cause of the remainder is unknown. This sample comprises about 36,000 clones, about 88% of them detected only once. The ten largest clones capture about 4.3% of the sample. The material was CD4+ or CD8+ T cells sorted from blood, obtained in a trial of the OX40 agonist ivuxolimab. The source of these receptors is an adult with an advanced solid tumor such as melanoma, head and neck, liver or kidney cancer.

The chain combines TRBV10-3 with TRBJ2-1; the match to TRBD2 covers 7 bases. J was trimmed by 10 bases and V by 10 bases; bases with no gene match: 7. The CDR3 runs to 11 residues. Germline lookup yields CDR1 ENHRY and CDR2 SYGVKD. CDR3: CATGGGSEQFF. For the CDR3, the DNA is TGTGCCACTGGGGGAGGGTCCGAGCAGTTCTTC.

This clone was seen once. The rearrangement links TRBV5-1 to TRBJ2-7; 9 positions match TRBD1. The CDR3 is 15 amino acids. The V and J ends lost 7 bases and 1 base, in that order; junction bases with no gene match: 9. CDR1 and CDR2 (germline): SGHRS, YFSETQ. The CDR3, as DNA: TGCGCCAGCTCACCGAGGACAGGGGTGTCCTACGAGCAGTACTTC. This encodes CASSPRTGVSYEQYF.

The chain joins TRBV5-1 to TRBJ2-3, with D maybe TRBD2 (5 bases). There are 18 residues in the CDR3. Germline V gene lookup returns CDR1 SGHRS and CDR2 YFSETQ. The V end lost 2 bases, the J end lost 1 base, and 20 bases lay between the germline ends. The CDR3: CASSFIQRTGSGTDTQYF. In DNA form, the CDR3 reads TGCGCCAGCAGCTTTATCCAGCGAACGGGGTCGGGCACAGATACGCAGTATTTT. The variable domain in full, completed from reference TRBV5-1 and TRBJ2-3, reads KAGVTQTPRYLIKTRGQQVTLSCSPISGHRSVSWYQQTPGQGLQFLFEYFSETQRNKGNFPGRFSGRQFSNSRSEMNVSTLELGDSALYLCASSFIQRTGSGTDTQYFGPGTRLTVL.

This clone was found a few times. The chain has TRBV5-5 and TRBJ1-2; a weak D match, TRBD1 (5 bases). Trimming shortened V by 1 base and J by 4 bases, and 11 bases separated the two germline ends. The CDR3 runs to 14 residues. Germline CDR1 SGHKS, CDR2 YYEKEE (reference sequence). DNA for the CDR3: TGTGCCAGCAGCTTGAAGGGGTCGGGCTATGGCTACACCTTC. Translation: CASSLKGSGYGYTF.

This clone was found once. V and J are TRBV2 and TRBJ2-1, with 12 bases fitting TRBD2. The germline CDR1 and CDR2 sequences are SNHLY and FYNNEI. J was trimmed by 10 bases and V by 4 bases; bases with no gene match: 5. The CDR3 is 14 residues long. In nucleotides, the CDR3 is TGTGCCAGCAGTGGGACTAGCGGGGTTGGGGAGCAGTTCTTC. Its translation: CASSGTSGVGEQFF.

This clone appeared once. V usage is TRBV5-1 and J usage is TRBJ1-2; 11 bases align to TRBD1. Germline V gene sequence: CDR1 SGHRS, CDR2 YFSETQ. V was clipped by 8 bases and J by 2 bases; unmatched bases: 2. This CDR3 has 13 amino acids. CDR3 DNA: TGCGCCAGTGGACAGGGGGCCAACTATGGCTACACCTTC. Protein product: CASGQGANYGYTF. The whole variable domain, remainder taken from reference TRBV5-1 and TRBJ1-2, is KAGVTQTPRYLIKTRGQQVTLSCSPISGHRSVSWYQQTPGQGLQFLFEYFSETQRNKGNFPGRFSGRQFSNSRSEMNVSTLELGDSALYLCASGQGANYGYTFGSGTRLTVV.

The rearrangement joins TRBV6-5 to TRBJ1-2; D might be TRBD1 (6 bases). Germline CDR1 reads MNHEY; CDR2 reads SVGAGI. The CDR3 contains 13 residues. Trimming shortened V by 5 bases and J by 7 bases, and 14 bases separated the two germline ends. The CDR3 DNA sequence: TGTGCCAGCAGTCCAGGACAGTTACCTGGCTACACCTTC. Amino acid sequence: CASSPGQLPGYTF.

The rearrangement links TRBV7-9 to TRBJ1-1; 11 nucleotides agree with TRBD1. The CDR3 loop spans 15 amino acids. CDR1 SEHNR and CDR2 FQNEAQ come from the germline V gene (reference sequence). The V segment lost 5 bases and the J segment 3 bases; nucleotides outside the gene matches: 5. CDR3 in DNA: TGTGCCAGCAGCCCCTGGACAGGGGGCGACACTGAAGCTTTCTTT. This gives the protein CASSPWTGGDTEAFF.